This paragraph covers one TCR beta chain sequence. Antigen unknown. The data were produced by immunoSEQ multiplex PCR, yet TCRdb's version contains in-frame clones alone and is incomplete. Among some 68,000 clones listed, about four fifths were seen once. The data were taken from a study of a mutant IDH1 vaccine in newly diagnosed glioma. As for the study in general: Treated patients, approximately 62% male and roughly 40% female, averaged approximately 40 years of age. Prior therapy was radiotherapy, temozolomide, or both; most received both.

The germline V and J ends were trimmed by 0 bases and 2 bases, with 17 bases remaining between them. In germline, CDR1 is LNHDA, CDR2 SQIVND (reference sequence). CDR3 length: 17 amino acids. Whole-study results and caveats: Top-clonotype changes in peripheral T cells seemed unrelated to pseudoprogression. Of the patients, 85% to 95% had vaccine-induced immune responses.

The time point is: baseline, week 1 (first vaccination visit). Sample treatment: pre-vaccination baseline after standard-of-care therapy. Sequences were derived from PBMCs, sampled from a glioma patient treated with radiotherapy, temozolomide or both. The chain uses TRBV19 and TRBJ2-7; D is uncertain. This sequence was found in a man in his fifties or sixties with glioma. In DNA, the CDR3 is TGTGCCAGTAGTATAGATCCACGACGACGGTCCCCCTACGAGCAGTACTTC. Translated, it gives CASSIDPRRRSPYEQYF.